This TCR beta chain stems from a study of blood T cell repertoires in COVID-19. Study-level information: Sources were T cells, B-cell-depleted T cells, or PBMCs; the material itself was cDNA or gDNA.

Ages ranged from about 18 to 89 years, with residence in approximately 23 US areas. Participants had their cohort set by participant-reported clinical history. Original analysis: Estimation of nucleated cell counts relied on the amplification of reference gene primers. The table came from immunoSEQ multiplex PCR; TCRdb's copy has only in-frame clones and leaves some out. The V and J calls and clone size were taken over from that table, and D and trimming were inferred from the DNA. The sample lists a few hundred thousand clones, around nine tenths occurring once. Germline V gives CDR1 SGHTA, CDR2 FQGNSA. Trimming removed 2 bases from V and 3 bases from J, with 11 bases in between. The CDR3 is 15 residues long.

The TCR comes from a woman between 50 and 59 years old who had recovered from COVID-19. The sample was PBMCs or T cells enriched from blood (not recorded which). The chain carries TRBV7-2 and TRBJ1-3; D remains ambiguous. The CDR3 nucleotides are TGTGCCAGCAGCTTACTCCGGGAAGTTGGAAACACCATATATTTT. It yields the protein CASSLLREVGNTIYF.